The 21 T cell receptor beta chains given below trace back to one sample, sequenced in a study of radiation and T cells in renal cell carcinoma. Specified time point: blood 2 weeks post-SBRT. As to treatment: 15 Gy SBRT to primary tumor, nephrectomy 4 weeks later. This table comes from immunoSEQ multiplex PCR, and its TCRdb copy is limited to in-frame clones, with some not included. The table includes roughly 130,000 clones, 88% detected once. The sample in question was blood, obtained from a patient whose treatment included radiotherapy and nephrectomy. Every receptor here comes from a woman between 70 and 85 years old with renal cell carcinoma.

This chain uses TRBV15 with TRBJ2-5; 14 nucleotides align to TRBD2. Germline V gene data show CDR1 as LNHNV and CDR2 as YYDKDF (reference sequence). The junction had 0 bases not matched to a gene; V was cut back by 1 base and J by 2 bases. This CDR3 has 16 amino acids. The CDR3 is CATSRGTSGGQETQYF. DNA of the CDR3: TGTGCCACCAGCAGAGGGACTAGCGGGGGGCAAGAGACCCAGTACTTC. Based on the CDR3 plus reference TRBV15 and TRBJ2-5, the full variable domain is DAMVIQNPRYQVTQFGKPVTLSCSQTLNHNVMYWYQQKSSQAPKLLFHYYDKDFNNEADTPDNFQSRRPNTSFCFLDIRSPGLGDTAMYLCATSRGTSGGQETQYFGPGTRLLVL.

CDR3 protein: CASSYRTAHQETQYF. CDR3 nucleotide sequence: TGTGCCAGCAGCTACAGGACAGCCCACCAAGAGACCCAGTACTTC. The chain employs TRBV6-5 and TRBJ2-5; perhaps TRBD1 as D (6 bases). V was shortened by 6 bases and J by 0 bases, with 14 bases between the two germline ends. Germline CDR1 MNHEY, CDR2 SVGAGI. There are 15 residues in the CDR3.

The chain has TRBV29-1 and TRBJ1-3; tentatively, D is TRBD1 (6 bases). The V end was cut by 4 bases, the J end by 0 bases, with 13 bases between. The CDR3 has 15 residues. Per germline, CDR1 SQVTM and CDR2 ANQGSEA. Here the CDR3 DNA reads TGCAGCGTTGTTCTGGGGGGCCGCTCTGGAAACACCATATATTTT. It encodes CSVVLGGRSGNTIYF.

CDR3 residues: CASSLEGQGATNEQFF. The CDR3 DNA reads TGCGCCAGCAGCTTGGAAGGACAGGGGGCCACCAATGAGCAGTTCTTC. V gene TRBV5-1 combines with J gene TRBJ2-1, with 11 bases lining up with TRBD1. With V trimmed by 0 bases and J by 6 bases, 5 bases remained unmatched. CDR3 length: 16 amino acids. Per germline, CDR1 SGHRS and CDR2 YFSETQ.

The J gene is TRBJ2-7, the V gene TRBV9; TRBD1 matches at 9 bases. The CDR3 loop spans 14 amino acids. Germline CDR1 reads SGDLS; CDR2 reads YYNGEE. After removal of 3 bases from V and 6 bases from J, the junction contained 7 bases not matched to a gene. The CDR3 here is CASSAGQGLFEQYF. The CDR3 bases are TGTGCCAGCAGCGCCGGACAGGGGCTCTTCGAGCAGTACTTC. The entire variable domain, with the rest obtained from reference TRBV9 and TRBJ2-7, is as follows: DSGVTQTPKHLITATGQRVTLRCSPRSGDLSVYWYQQSLDQGLQFLIQYYNGEERAKGNILERFSAQQFPDLHSELNLSSLELGDSALYFCASSAGQGLFEQYFGPGTRLTVT.

This chain joins TRBV28 and TRBJ1-5; maybe TRBD1 (5 bases). Germline CDR1 MDHEN, CDR2 SYDVKM. The CDR3 extends over 14 amino acids. CDR3 sequence: CAGRDGGSNQPQHF. In nucleotides, the CDR3 is TGTGCAGGCAGGGACGGCGGTAGCAATCAGCCCCAGCATTTT.

This sequence joins TRBV6-1 and TRBJ1-5; 10 bases are shared with TRBD1. Germline assignment: CDR1 MNHNS and CDR2 SASEGT. The CDR3 loop spans 14 amino acids. The trim removed 7 bases at V and 6 bases at J, leaving 6 bases unmatched. Here the CDR3 DNA reads TGTGCCAGCACCCTGACAGGGGGCGGTCAGCCCCAGCATTTT. This sequence encodes CASTLTGGGQPQHF.

A single count supports this clone. The chain combines TRBV4-2 with TRBJ2-1, with TRBD1 matching 10 bases. Germline V CDR1 and CDR2: LGHNA, YNFKEQ. J gave up 2 bases and V 1 base, and 5 bases lay outside the gene matches. This CDR3 is 17 amino acids long. The CDR3 nucleotides are TGTGCCAGCAGCCAAGGACCGGGACAGGGGACCTACAATGAGCAGTTCTTC. It translates to CASSQGPGQGTYNEQFF.

The CDR3 DNA is TGTGCCAGCAGCCTCCCTCACGAGCAGTACTTC. It codes for CASSLPHEQYF. The chain recombines TRBV5-6 with TRBJ2-7; the D is unclear. Germline V CDR1 and CDR2: SGHDT, YYEEEE. The CDR3 totals 11 residues. The ends were cut back, 4 bases at V and 5 bases at J, with 7 bases in the middle.

This chain joins TRBV6-5 and TRBJ2-7; a possible D gene is TRBD2 (6 bases). The CDR3 sequence is 13 residues long. In germline, CDR1 is MNHEY, CDR2 SVGAGI. V lost 6 bases, J lost 3 bases, and 12 bases lay in between. CDR3 coding DNA: TGTGCCAGCAGCGCTACCGGGGGCTACGAGCAGTACTTC. It yields the protein CASSATGGYEQYF.

The V call is TRBV4-2, the J call TRBJ1-2, with D perhaps matching TRBD1 (5 bases). V was shortened by 0 bases and J by 2 bases, with 10 bases between the two germline ends. The CDR3 loop spans 15 amino acids. In germline, CDR1 is LGHNA, CDR2 YNFKEQ. DNA for the CDR3: TGTGCCAGCAGCCAAGAGCCCAGGGTCAACTATGGCTACACCTTC. This codes for CASSQEPRVNYGYTF.

The chain uses TRBV14 and TRBJ2-3, with D perhaps TRBD1 (5 bases). Germline CDR1 and CDR2: SGHDN and FVKESK. The CDR3 totals 13 residues. Trimming shortened V by 1 base and J by 11 bases, and 13 bases separated the two germline ends. This chain's CDR3 is CASSQGSDSKQYF. CDR3 sequence (DNA): TGTGCCAGCAGCCAAGGAAGTGACAGTAAGCAGTATTTT.

Concerning this clone itself: At the DNA level, this CDR3 is encoded by other sequences in the same sample as well. The genes are TRBV25-1 and TRBJ1-3; D is uncertain. This CDR3 is built from 13 residues. V lost 0 bases to trimming and J lost 12 bases, with 12 bases between them. Germline V gene lookup returns CDR1 MGHDK and CDR2 SYGVNS. The CDR3 DNA follows: TGTGCCAGCAGTGAATACAGACCCCAAGTCATATATTTT. As protein: CASSEYRPQVIYF.

The J gene is TRBJ2-7, the V gene TRBV9; 8 bases are shared with TRBD2. This CDR3 has 15 residues. The germline V gene has CDR1 SGDLS and CDR2 YYNGEE. The trim removed 2 bases at V and 5 bases at J, leaving 9 bases unmatched. Written as DNA, the CDR3 is TGTGCCAGCAGCGTTGATAGCGGGGCCAAGGACGAGCAGTACTTC. Its translation: CASSVDSGAKDEQYF.

The chain links TRBV28 to TRBJ1-4; unclear D gene. Germline V CDR1 and CDR2: MDHEN, SYDVKM. The CDR3 runs to 13 residues. Trimming took 7 bases from V and 0 from J, leaving 6 bases between them. The CDR3 region is CASTGTTNEKLFF. CDR3 DNA: TGTGCCAGCACCGGGACAACTAATGAAAAACTGTTTTTT.

The chain has TRBV19 and TRBJ1-2; no clear D gene. The CDR3 sequence is 15 residues long. Trimming pared 7 bases from V and 3 bases from J, leaving 18 bases between. Germline V CDR1 and CDR2: LNHDA, SQIVND (reference sequence). This CDR3 is CASTLSGPEDYGYTF. The CDR3, as DNA: TGTGCCAGTACCTTGTCCGGGCCTGAGGACTATGGCTACACCTTC.

The rearrangement uses TRBV6-6 and TRBJ2-7; D gene ambiguous. Germline loops: CDR1 MNHNY, CDR2 SVGAGI (reference sequence). Trimming removed 6 bases at V and 0 bases at J, with 12 bases between. The CDR3 has 14 residues. This CDR3 is CASRIHRLSYEQYF. The CDR3, as DNA: TGTGCCAGCAGGATACATCGACTCTCCTACGAGCAGTACTTC.

V usage is TRBV28 and J usage is TRBJ1-6; unclear D gene. V gave up 2 bases and J gave up 0 bases, with 2 bases separating them. There are 14 residues in the CDR3. Germline lookup yields CDR1 MDHEN and CDR2 SYDVKM. The CDR3 here is CASSLGSYNSPLHF. The CDR3 nucleotides are TGTGCCAGCAGTTTAGGCTCCTATAATTCACCCCTCCACTTT.

This clone came up a few times. The chain employs TRBV6-5 and TRBJ1-1; D uncertain. CDR3 size: 16 residues. The ends were cut back, 4 bases at V and 1 base at J, with 16 bases in the middle. Germline CDR1 reads MNHEY; CDR2 reads SVGAGI. CDR3 amino acids: CASSSPSASRNTEAFF. DNA for the CDR3: TGTGCCAGCAGTTCCCCCTCTGCCTCGAGGAACACTGAAGCTTTCTTT.

The J gene is TRBJ2-7, the V gene TRBV7-9, with D uncertain. The CDR3 is made up of 11 amino acids. Germline V CDR1 and CDR2: SEHNR, FQNEAQ (reference sequence). V was trimmed by 5 bases and J by 3 bases, leaving 5 bases between them. The CDR3 bases are TGTGCCAGCAGCCACGACTACGAGCAGTACTTC. Residues: CASSHDYEQYF.

The J gene is TRBJ1-1, the V gene TRBV7-2; D gene ambiguous. CDR3 length: 15 amino acids. V lost 5 bases to trimming and J lost 0 bases, with 13 bases between them. The V gene's germline CDR1 is SGHTA and CDR2 FQGNSA. CDR3 region: CASSRRTSMNTEAFF. Written as DNA, the CDR3 is TGTGCCAGCAGCCGACGGACCAGTATGAACACTGAAGCTTTCTTT.